This entry lists 18 T cell receptor beta chains sequenced from one sample in a study of spatial heterogeneity in lung cancer. Time point meaning: blood at routine non-recurrence follow-up after resection. TCRdb called the 5' RACE reads again in MiXCR, with one record for every CDR3 protein. The sample includes 4,000 to 5,000 distinct CDR3 sequences, about 26% of them seen just once. Sequenced material: PBMCs, taken at follow-up. All receptors come from a male donor with early-stage non-small cell lung cancer.

Only one count was recorded for this clonotype. The chain links TRBV9 to TRBJ1-2; D uncertain. V was shortened by 1 base and J by 14 bases, with 12 bases between the two germline ends. The germline V gene encodes CDR1 SGDLS and CDR2 YYNGEE. This CDR3 region has 11 residues. The CDR3 loop reads CASSVPNGETF. In DNA form, the CDR3 reads TGTGCCAGCAGCGTACCTAATGGGGAGACCTTC.

This clonotype is labeled medium-sized. The genes are TRBV5-1 and TRBJ1-1, with D possibly being TRBD1 (5 bases). Germline V gene lookup returns CDR1 SGHRS and CDR2 YFSETQ. This CDR3 has 14 residues. With 4 bases removed from V and 1 base from J, the gap between germline ends came to 11 bases. CDR3 amino acids: CASSEGTANTEAFF. The CDR3 coding sequence is TGCGCCAGCAGCGAAGGGACGGCGAACACTGAAGCTTTCTTT.

This clonotype was counted only a few times. The chain joins TRBV30 to TRBJ2-1; 7 bases agree with TRBD1. The germline V gene has CDR1 GTSNPN and CDR2 SVGIG (reference sequence). The CDR3 covers 11 residues. Trimming at V came to 8 bases and at J to 8 bases, leaving 6 bases not matched to a gene. CDR3 in amino acids: CATRDRYEQFF. The CDR3 DNA sequence: TGTGCCACCCGGGACAGATATGAGCAGTTCTTC.

The CDR3 DNA follows: TGTGCCAGCAGCTCACGGGACGACCTATCGAACACTGAAGCTTTCTTT. Protein sequence: CASSSRDDLSNTEAFF. This chain uses TRBV9 with TRBJ1-1; possibly TRBD1 for D (5 bases). Germline V lookup: CDR1 SGDLS, CDR2 YYNGEE. With 4 bases removed from V and 1 base from J, the gap between germline ends came to 17 bases. The CDR3 is 16 residues long.

The genes are TRBV28 and TRBJ2-7; tentative D call: TRBD1 (5 bases). Germline values: CDR1 MDHEN, CDR2 SYDVKM. V was clipped by 5 bases and J by 0 bases, with 14 bases between them. The CDR3 is 15 residues long. CDR3 bases: TGTGCCAGCAGTCTATCCCAGGGTTCCTCCTACGAGCAGTACTTC. It translates to CASSLSQGSSYEQYF.

Within the sample, this clonotype is medium-sized. The rearrangement uses TRBV12-3 or TRBV12-4 and TRBJ1-4; D gene unclear. The germline V and J ends were trimmed by 5 bases and 8 bases, with 15 bases remaining between them. The CDR3 covers 14 residues. This CDR3 reads CASSNEGGGEKLFF. CDR3 DNA: TGTGCCAGCAGTAATGAGGGAGGAGGGGAAAAACTGTTTTTT.

This chain joins TRBV7-3 and TRBJ1-1, with D perhaps matching TRBD1 (6 bases). Germline loops: CDR1 SGHTA, CDR2 FQGTGA. The CDR3 consists of 15 residues. V lost 5 bases and J lost 0, with 13 bases in between. The CDR3 DNA sequence: TGTGCCAGCAGCACCCAGACAGGCCTGAACACTGAAGCTTTCTTT. Translated, it gives CASSTQTGLNTEAFF.

The rearrangement joins TRBV4-2 to TRBJ2-3; TRBD1 matches at 7 bases. This CDR3 is 16 amino acids long. CDR1 LGHNA and CDR2 YNFKEQ come from the germline V gene. V dropped 4 bases and J dropped 3; count of bases not matched to a gene: 10. The CDR3 sequence: CASSRSNRGATDTQYF. CDR3 sequence (DNA): TGTGCCAGCAGCCGATCCAACAGGGGCGCGACAGATACGCAGTATTTT.

V and J are TRBV3-1 and TRBJ1-2; no firm D call. V was shortened by 0 bases and J by 0 bases, with 11 bases between the two germline ends. The CDR3 sequence is 16 residues long. Germline CDR1 LGHDT, CDR2 YNNKEL (reference sequence). The CDR3 coding sequence is TGTGCCAGCAGCCAAGATTTTCGGGCCACTAACTATGGCTACACCTTC. It encodes CASSQDFRATNYGYTF.

V usage is TRBV7-9 and J usage is TRBJ1-1; 7 bases fit TRBD1. This CDR3 has 14 amino acids. Per the germline V gene, CDR1 is SEHNR and CDR2 is FQNEAQ (reference sequence). Germline trimming cut 5 bases from V and 6 bases from J; bases unmatched to any gene: 9. CDR3 sequence (DNA): TGTGCCAGCAGCCGGCAGGGGGGTATATCTGAAGCTTTCTTT. Its protein is CASSRQGGISEAFF. Using reference TRBV7-9 and TRBJ1-1 for the parts outside the CDR3, the full variable domain is DTGVSQNPRHKITKRGQNVTFRCDPISEHNRLYWYRQTLGQGPEFLTYFQNEAQLEKSRLLSDRFSAERPKGSFSTLEIQRTEQGDSAMYLCASSRQGGISEAFFGQGTRLTVV.

This clonotype was detected only a few times. This chain links TRBV20-1 with TRBJ2-1; D ambiguous. The CDR3 sequence is 15 residues long. V was shortened by 1 base and J by 0 bases, with 10 bases between the two germline ends. Germline CDR1 DFQATT, CDR2 SNEGSKA (reference sequence). Written as DNA, the CDR3 is TGCAGTGCTAGAGGTTTGGCGAACTCCTACAATGAGCAGTTCTTC. It yields the protein CSARGLANSYNEQFF.

This clonotype is categorized as medium-sized (0.01 to 0.1%). V is TRBV5-4 and J is TRBJ1-2; D remains ambiguous. Trimming cost V 0 bases and J 3 bases, with 9 bases left between them. The CDR3 is 14 residues long. From germline, CDR1 is SGHNT and CDR2 YYREEE (reference sequence). The chain's CDR3 is CASSLANGDYGYTF. The CDR3 DNA reads as TGTGCCAGCAGCTTGGCCAACGGGGACTATGGCTACACCTTC. Using reference TRBV5-4 and TRBJ1-2 for the parts outside the CDR3, the full variable domain is ETGVTQSPTHLIKTRGQQVTLRCSSQSGHNTVSWYQQALGQGPQFIFQYYREEENGRGNFPPRFSGLQFPNYSSELNVNALELDDSALYLCASSLANGDYGYTFGSGTRLTVV.

This clonotype is labeled as medium-sized. The chain is built from TRBV6-5 and TRBJ2-7; a possible D gene is TRBD2 (7 bases). Trimming left V 5 bases short and J 3 bases short, with 17 bases between. Germline-derived CDR1 and CDR2 are MNHEY and SVGAGI. The CDR3 spans 15 residues. In nucleotides, the CDR3 is TGTGCCAGCAGTCCTGGGGACGGGGGGCGCTACGAGCAGTACTTC. Translation: CASSPGDGGRYEQYF.

The chain carries TRBV9 and TRBJ2-2; 7 nucleotides line up with TRBD1. The germline gives CDR1 SGDLS, CDR2 YYNGEE. The length of the CDR3 is 15 residues. V gave up 3 bases and J gave up 0 bases; unmatched junction bases: 2. The CDR3 region has the DNA TGTGCCAGCAGCGGGGGACAGCCGAACACCGGGGAGCTGTTTTTT. Encoded protein: CASSGGQPNTGELFF.

This clonotype showed up many times. V gene TRBV9 combines with J gene TRBJ1-3; D ambiguous. CDR3 size: 13 residues. Per germline, CDR1 SGDLS and CDR2 YYNGEE. The V end lost 4 bases, the J end lost 0 bases, and 5 bases lay between the germline ends. The DNA of the CDR3 is TGTGCCAGCAGCCGGGACTCTGGAAACACCATATATTTT. This codes for CASSRDSGNTIYF.

The DNA for the CDR3 is TGCAGCGTTGATGGGGGCGGGATAGCGGTCTACAATGAGCAGTTCTTC. This codes for CSVDGGGIAVYNEQFF. The gene calls are TRBV29-1 and TRBJ2-1; D is possibly TRBD1 or TRBD2 (6 bases each). V lost 3 bases, J lost 3 bases, and 18 bases lay in between. The CDR3 is made up of 16 amino acids. Germline CDR1 and CDR2: SQVTM and ANQGSEA.

The V call is TRBV7-9, the J call TRBJ1-1, with D unclear. Germline V gene data show CDR1 as SEHNR and CDR2 as FQNEAQ (reference sequence). V was clipped by 7 bases and J by 1 base, with 10 bases between them. This CDR3 contains 13 residues. In DNA form, the CDR3 reads TGTGCCAGCACCCCCTGGGAGAACACTGAAGCTTTCTTT. The encoded protein is CASTPWENTEAFF.

The chain recombines TRBV19 with TRBJ2-5, with 12 bases that match TRBD2. Per germline, CDR1 LNHDA and CDR2 SQIVND (reference sequence). The CDR3 consists of 17 residues. V lost 3 bases and J lost 2; bases outside the gene matches: 7. The CDR3 sequence is CASSMSGLAGRQETQYF. The CDR3 bases are TGTGCCAGTAGTATGTCCGGACTAGCGGGGCGGCAAGAGACCCAGTACTTC.